This T cell receptor beta chain was captured in a study of T cell responses to AZD1222 COVID-19 vaccine. The overall study: Second-dose schedules of about 4 or about 12 weeks were combined. General study findings and limits: Dominant at 160-218 and 743-854, vaccine-associated CD4 TCRs also spanned spike. Epitopes outside B.1.351 and B.1.1.7 mutated regions reportedly drew nearly half of spike TCRs. Clonal diversity may have been underestimated in mostly white British donors.

Details on this clone: What it recognizes is unknown.

The protocol was immunoSEQ multiplex PCR, while the TCRdb copy is restricted to in-frame clones and leaves out a portion. Of some 120,000 clones listed, 80% to 90% are singletons. Between the trimmed V and J ends, which lost 2 bases and 4 bases, there was a span of 12 bases. Germline V gene sequence: CDR1 SGHVS, CDR2 FQNEAQ. The CDR3 has 15 amino acids. The TCR originated in an adult in good health. Sample: peripheral blood, taken on day 0 of AZD1222 vaccination. The chain has TRBV7-8 and TRBJ1-3; a weak D match, TRBD1 (6 bases). CDR3 nucleotide sequence: TGTGCCAGCAGCTTACTTGGGGGGCGAGGAAACACCATATATTTT. Amino acids: CASSLLGGRGNTIYF.